This T cell receptor beta chain appears in the sequencing data of a study of shared clonotypes between healthy human individuals. Clones were read by immunoSEQ multiplex PCR, and TCRdb kept only the in-frame ones, dropping some. The data hold around 1 million clones, with approximately 80% observed a single time. The CDR3 length is 14 residues. Per germline, CDR1 MNHEY and CDR2 SMNVEV (reference sequence). Trimming shortened V by 3 bases and J by 2 bases, and 9 bases separated the two germline ends. None of the donors, who were healthy HIV-negative adults, had recently had acute infections or vaccinations.

The sequencing input was memory CD4+ T cells sorted from blood. Indicated subset: CD45RA-negative fraction. V and J are TRBV27 and TRBJ2-3; D not certain. This receptor was identified in a man aged 18-30 years in good health. DNA for the CDR3: TGTGCCAGCAGTTTTGGTGAGGCCACAGATACGCAGTATTTT. This encodes CASSFGEATDTQYF.